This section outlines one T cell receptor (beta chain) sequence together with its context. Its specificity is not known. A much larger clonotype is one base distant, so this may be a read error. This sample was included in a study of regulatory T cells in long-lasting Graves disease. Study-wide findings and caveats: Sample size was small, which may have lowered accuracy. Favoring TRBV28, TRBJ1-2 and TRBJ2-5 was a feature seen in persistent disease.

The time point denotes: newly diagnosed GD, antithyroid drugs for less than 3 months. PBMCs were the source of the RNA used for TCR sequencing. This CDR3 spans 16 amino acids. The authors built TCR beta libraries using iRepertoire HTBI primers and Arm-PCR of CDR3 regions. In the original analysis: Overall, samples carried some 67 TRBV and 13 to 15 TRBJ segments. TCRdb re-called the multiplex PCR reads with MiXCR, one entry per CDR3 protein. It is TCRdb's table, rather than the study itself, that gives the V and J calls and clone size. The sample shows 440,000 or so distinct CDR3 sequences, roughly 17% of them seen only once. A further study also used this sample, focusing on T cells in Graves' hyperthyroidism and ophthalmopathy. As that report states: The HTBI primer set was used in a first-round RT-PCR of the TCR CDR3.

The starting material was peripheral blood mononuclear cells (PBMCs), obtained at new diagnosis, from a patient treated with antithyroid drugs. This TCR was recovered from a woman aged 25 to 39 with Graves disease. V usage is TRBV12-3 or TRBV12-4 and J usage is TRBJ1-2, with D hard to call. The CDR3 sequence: CASSFSPTGANYGCTF. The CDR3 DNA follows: TGTGCCAGCAGCTTCTCGCCGACGGGAGCTAACTATGGCTGCACCTTC.